This entry concerns a single T cell receptor beta chain. The antigen is unknown. Trimming cost V 5 bases and J 7 bases, with 14 bases left between them. The CDR3 loop spans 13 amino acids. The TCR beta cDNA libraries contained unique molecular identifiers. Using its own MiXCR run on the PCR reads, TCRdb lists one record per CDR3 protein. Of under 900,000 distinct CDR3 sequences in the sample, approximately 53% are singletons; the top ten hold 4.6%. These data originate in a study of post-analysis software for immune sequencing data. Study results and caveats: About five TRBV segments appeared more often in patients than in controls, and TRBV5-6, TRBV5-1 and TRBV20-1 were among these.

The receptor was derived from a girl aged 10-17 years with multiple sclerosis. The chain couples TRBV12-3 or TRBV12-4 to TRBJ1-2; a possible D gene is TRBD1 (6 bases). The specimen sequenced was blood. CDR3 bases: TGTGCCAGCAGTGAAGGGGGTTACGCTGGCTACACCTTC. It translates to CASSEGGYAGYTF.